A single sample gave rise to the 3 T cell receptor beta chains below, sequenced in a study of cytotoxic CD8 clonotypes in ibrutinib-treated CLL. This table comes from immunoSEQ multiplex PCR, and its TCRdb copy is limited to in-frame clones, with some not included. The data show 250,000 to 350,000 clones, about 72% seen once. The sample was PBMCs, taken at disease progression, from a patient treated with ibrutinib. All receptors derive from a human donor with chronic lymphocytic leukemia.

The rearrangement uses TRBV11-3 and TRBJ2-2; 8 bases map to TRBD1. This CDR3 spans 16 amino acids. V gave up 5 bases and J gave up 3 bases; unmatched junction bases: 8. Germline CDR1 SGHNT, CDR2 YENEEA. As DNA, the CDR3 is TGTGCCAGCAGCCGAGGAGGACAGGGACACACCGGGGAGCTGTTTTTT. Translated, it gives CASSRGGQGHTGELFF.

The chain carries TRBV28 and TRBJ2-1; D unclear. The V and J ends lost 10 bases and 8 bases respectively, with 15 bases between them. CDR3 size: 12 residues. Germline V gene sequence: CDR1 MDHEN, CDR2 SYDVKM. The CDR3 coding sequence is TGTGCCATCCAAGGCGTTTGGGATGAGCAGTTCTTC. Translating gives CAIQGVWDEQFF.

This sequence joins TRBV5-6 and TRBJ2-5; D ambiguous. Germline CDR1 is SGHDT and CDR2 is YYEEEE. CDR3 length: 15 residues. V shed 0 bases and J shed 2 bases, with 11 bases lying between them. This chain's CDR3 is CASSLAGLGQETQYF. DNA for the CDR3: TGTGCCAGCAGCTTGGCCGGCCTGGGGCAAGAGACCCAGTACTTC.